These 23 T cell receptor beta chains came from one sample sequenced in a study of regulatory T cells in long-lasting Graves disease. Described time point: newly diagnosed GD, antithyroid drugs for less than 3 months. PBMCs were the source of the RNA used for TCR sequencing. Through Arm-PCR of CDR3 regions and iRepertoire HTBI primers, TCR beta libraries were built. TCRdb analysed the multiplex PCR reads with MiXCR anew, one entry per CDR3 protein. The sample comprises about 500,000 distinct CDR3 sequences, roughly 15% of which are singletons, and more than 10% rests with the top ten. The same data also went into a second study, on T cells in Graves' hyperthyroidism and ophthalmopathy.

The sample was peripheral blood mononuclear cells (PBMCs), taken at new diagnosis, from a patient treated with antithyroid drugs. The origin of the receptors is a man aged 35 to 55 with Graves disease.

J is TRBJ2-1 and V is TRBV13; 14 bases are a match to TRBD2. Germline lookup yields CDR1 PRHDT and CDR2 FYEKMQ (reference sequence). There are 16 residues in the CDR3. After removal of 5 bases from V and 6 bases from J, the junction contained 6 bases not matched to a gene. The CDR3 loop is CASSPLTSGRANEQFF. DNA for the CDR3: TGTGCCAGCAGCCCGCTGACTAGCGGGAGGGCCAATGAGCAGTTCTTC.

This chain connects TRBV6-1 to TRBJ2-2; no reliable D call. The CDR3 totals 13 residues. Trimming pared 6 bases from V and 7 bases from J, leaving 12 bases between. Germline V gene sequence: CDR1 MNHNS, CDR2 SASEGT. This CDR3 reads CASSPIRVGELFF. The CDR3 DNA sequence: TGTGCCAGCAGCCCTATCCGCGTCGGGGAGCTGTTTTTT.

This clonotype was seen a few times. J is TRBJ2-1 and V is TRBV9; the match to TRBD2 covers 7 bases. The germline V gene has CDR1 SGDLS and CDR2 YYNGEE. Trimming at V came to 1 base and at J to 0 bases, leaving 4 bases not matched to a gene. This CDR3 has 16 residues. This chain's CDR3 is CASSVTGGSSYNEQFF. CDR3 DNA sequence: TGTGCCAGCAGCGTAACCGGGGGGAGCTCCTACAATGAGCAGTTCTTC.

This clonotype has at least ten counts. The rearrangement uses TRBV11-2 and TRBJ1-1; D may be TRBD1 (5 bases). CDR3 size: 14 residues. V was shortened by 5 bases and J by 1 base, with 11 bases between the two germline ends. Per germline, CDR1 SGHAT and CDR2 FQNNGV. Here the CDR3 reads CASSGGLRNTEAFF. The CDR3 bases are TGTGCCAGCAGCGGGGGACTCCGGAACACTGAAGCTTTCTTT.

The chain uses TRBV3-1 and TRBJ2-3, with 7 bases matching TRBD2. The J segment lost 2 bases and the V segment lost 5 bases, leaving 7 bases of the junction unmatched. In germline, CDR1 is LGHDT, CDR2 YNNKEL (reference sequence). This CDR3 spans 15 amino acids. This CDR3 reads CASSLGLPFTDTQYF. The CDR3 DNA sequence: TGTGCCAGCAGCTTGGGACTACCCTTCACAGATACGCAGTATTTT.

The chain is built from TRBV5-1 and TRBJ2-2; 11 nucleotides agree with TRBD2. This CDR3 spans 15 amino acids. Trimming took 5 bases from V and 3 from J; bases not matched to a gene: 3. The germline gives CDR1 SGHRS, CDR2 YFSETQ. This chain's CDR3 is CASRVGLADTGELFF. The CDR3, as DNA: TGCGCCAGCAGGGTGGGACTAGCGGACACCGGGGAGCTGTTTTTT.

V is TRBV7-2 and J is TRBJ1-1; the match to TRBD1 covers 7 bases. This CDR3 has 15 amino acids. The J segment lost 3 bases and the V segment lost 5 bases, leaving 9 bases of the junction unmatched. Germline CDR1 SGHTA, CDR2 FQGNSA. The CDR3 DNA sequence: TGTGCCAGCAGCAAACAGGGGTATGGGTACACTGAAGCTTTCTTT. It codes for CASSKQGYGYTEAFF.

This clonotype was observed at least ten times. The rearrangement uses TRBV6-2 or TRBV6-3 and TRBJ2-5; unclear D gene. The CDR3 is 14 residues long. Trimming took off 3 bases at V and 1 base at J, with 9 bases between the two ends. The germline CDR1 and CDR2 sequences are MNHEY and SVGEGT. CDR3 in DNA: TGTGCCAGCAGTTATGAGCTACTCCAAGAGACCCAGTACTTC. Protein sequence: CASSYELLQETQYF.

A remark on this clonotype: This clone may be a read error of a much larger clone one base away. The chain links TRBV27 to TRBJ1-2, with D maybe TRBD1 (5 bases). The CDR3 sequence is 14 residues long. Germline CDR1 and CDR2: MNHEY and SMNVEV (reference sequence). The CDR3 reads CASSLSLGGLGYIF. In DNA, the CDR3 is TGTGCCAGCAGTTTATCGCTGGGGGGTTTGGGCTACATCTTC.

This sequence joins TRBV28 and TRBJ2-3; D is ambiguous. This CDR3 has 14 amino acids. Germline lookup yields CDR1 MDHEN and CDR2 SYDVKM. The V end was cut by 6 bases, the J end by 4 bases, with 14 bases between. Written as DNA, the CDR3 is TGTGCCAGCAGCTTCGGGCTCCGCGCAGATACGCAGTATTTT. Residues: CASSFGLRADTQYF.

This clonotype has just a few counts. The chain recombines TRBV24-1 with TRBJ2-7, with D tentatively TRBD1 or TRBD2 (5 bases each). Trimming took 9 bases from V and 6 from J, leaving 17 bases between them. Germline values: CDR1 KGHDR, CDR2 SFDVKD. The CDR3 loop spans 13 amino acids. DNA for the CDR3: TGTGCCACCGGCAAGGCCGGGGCTGCCGAGCAGTACTTC. Translated: CATGKAGAAEQYF.

The J gene is TRBJ2-6, the V gene TRBV2, with D possibly matching TRBD1 (5 bases). There are 19 residues in the CDR3. Germline V gene data show CDR1 as SNHLY and CDR2 as FYNNEI. V lost 5 bases to trimming and J lost 0 bases, with 20 bases between them. The CDR3 DNA is TGTGCCAGCAGTCCCTTAGGGGCAGGGCGCAGCTCTGGGGCCAACGTCCTGACTTTC. It is translated as CASSPLGAGRSSGANVLTF.

This clonotype was recorded only once. The V call is TRBV6-2 or TRBV6-3, the J call TRBJ1-2; perhaps TRBD1 as D (5 bases). V lost 0 bases, J lost 0 bases, and 14 bases lay in between. From germline, CDR1 is MNHEY and CDR2 SVGEGT. This CDR3 contains 17 residues. The CDR3 region is CASSYSNEQTANYGYTF. CDR3 nucleotides: TGTGCCAGCAGTTACTCCAACGAACAGACAGCTAACTATGGCTACACCTTC.

V is TRBV6-5 and J is TRBJ2-7; 7 bases agree with TRBD1. The trim removed 0 bases at V and 1 base at J, leaving 9 bases unmatched. The CDR3 is 17 residues long. Germline loops: CDR1 MNHEY, CDR2 SVGAGI. Written as DNA, the CDR3 is TGTGCCAGCAGTTACTCTTTAGCTGGGACAGCATCCTACGAGCAGTACTTC. It translates to CASSYSLAGTASYEQYF.

This clonotype has a single count. The chain recombines TRBV30 with TRBJ1-1, with unresolved D. V dropped 2 bases and J dropped 0 bases, with 4 bases sitting between them. Germline CDR1 GTSNPN, CDR2 SVGIG (reference sequence). This CDR3 contains 12 residues. The CDR3 nucleotides are TGTGCCTGGAGTTGGGTGAACACTGAAGCTTTCTTT. It encodes CAWSWVNTEAFF. The variable domain in full, with the rest retrieved from reference TRBV30 and TRBJ1-1, is SQTIHQWPATLVQPVGSPLSLECTVEGTSNPNLYWYRQAAGRGLQLLFYSVGIGQISSEVPQNLSASRPQDRQFILSSKKLLLSDSGFYLCAWSWVNTEAFFGQGTRLTVV.

With respect to this clonotype: Given a far larger clone just one base away, this is likely a sequencing read error. This chain links TRBV12-3 or TRBV12-4 with TRBJ2-4; TRBD1 matches at 7 bases. There are 16 residues in the CDR3. The V segment lost 2 bases and the J segment 0 bases; nucleotides outside the gene matches: 4. Here the CDR3 DNA reads TGTGCCAGCAGTTTAACAGGGGTGGGAGCCAAAAACATTCAGTACTTC. This sequence encodes CASSLTGVGAKNIQYF.

Comments on this clonotype: This clone may be a read error of a much larger clone one base away. CDR3 DNA: TGTGCCGGCCTATCTGGGACAGGGCTTGTAGGGGAGCTGTTTTTT. It yields the protein CAGLSGTGLVGELFF. This chain connects TRBV2 to TRBJ2-2; 9 positions agree with TRBD1. Trimming removed 11 bases from V and 8 bases from J; junction bases left unmatched: 15. Germline lookup yields CDR1 SNHLY and CDR2 FYNNEI. The CDR3 is 15 residues long.

This clonotype was recorded at least ten times. V usage is TRBV20-1 and J usage is TRBJ2-7; D is uncertain. Germline CDR1 and CDR2: DFQATT and SNEGSKA (reference sequence). The CDR3 has 14 residues. V was clipped by 1 base and J by 6 bases, with 16 bases between them. The CDR3 here is CSARVDGALPEQYF. The CDR3 region has the DNA TGCAGTGCTAGAGTGGACGGAGCCCTCCCCGAGCAGTACTTC.

This clonotype was recorded at least ten times. This rearrangement joins TRBV5-1 to TRBJ2-3; 8 positions agree with TRBD1. After removal of 9 bases from V and 4 bases from J, the junction contained 7 bases not matched to a gene. The CDR3 has 13 amino acids. Germline CDR1 and CDR2: SGHRS and YFSETQ. CDR3 nucleotide sequence: TGCGCCACCTCCGGGACAGGTCCAGATACGCAGTATTTT. This translates into CATSGTGPDTQYF.

As to this clonotype: A much larger clone differs by one base, so this may be a read error. The chain is built from TRBV11-2 and TRBJ2-4, with D uncertain. The germline V gene has CDR1 SGHAT and CDR2 FQNNGV. The CDR3 consists of 13 residues. CDR3 region: CASSLVSKNIQCF. The CDR3 nucleotides read TGTGCCAGCAGCTTAGTGTCCAAAAACATTCAGTGCTTC.

This clonotype turned up a few times. The chain combines TRBV4-2 with TRBJ2-7; TRBD2 matches 7 bases. The CDR3 has 15 residues. Germline values: CDR1 LGHNA, CDR2 YNFKEQ. V shed 0 bases, J shed 3 bases, and the junction held 5 bases outside the gene matches. The CDR3 sequence: CASSQDPASGYEQYF. CDR3 DNA sequence: TGTGCCAGCAGCCAAGATCCAGCTAGCGGCTACGAGCAGTACTTC.

Worth noting for this clonotype: Only one base separates this from a far larger clonotype, so it likely reflects a read error. The chain has TRBV20-1 and TRBJ2-3, with D hard to call. The J call may be faulty, since TRBJ2-1 better matches the DNA end. The CDR3 extends over 17 amino acids. The germline CDR1 and CDR2 sequences are DFQATT and SNEGSKA (reference sequence). Here the CDR3 reads CSHFGQAPLKDYNEQFF. The CDR3 region has the DNA TGCAGTCACTTTGGGCAGGCGCCCTTAAAGGACTACAATGAGCAGTTCTTC.

This chain joins TRBV27 and TRBJ2-4, with a possible D match to TRBD2 (6 bases). The germline V gene has CDR1 MNHEY and CDR2 SMNVEV (reference sequence). The CDR3 extends over 15 amino acids. The germline V and J ends were trimmed by 5 bases and 9 bases, with 20 bases remaining between them. For the CDR3, the DNA is TGTGCCAGCAGTCGCACCGGGACTCCTAACGCCATTCAGTACTTC. This encodes CASSRTGTPNAIQYF.